The sequence of this T cell receptor (beta chain) was determined in a study of patients and donors after allogeneic stem cell transplantation. MiXCR was run by TCRdb on the RT-PCR reads, yielding one entry per CDR3 protein. The sample consists of approximately 200,000 distinct CDR3 sequences, roughly 40% of them appearing once. Germline V gives CDR1 SGHDT, CDR2 YYEEEE. The CDR3 has 13 residues. Trimming removed 1 base at V and 8 bases at J, with 12 bases between. This clonotype was found a few times. The chain has TRBV5-6 and TRBJ1-2, with unresolved D. The source is a human donor who was either an allogeneic HSCT recipient or a stem cell or donor lymphocyte infusion donor (not recorded which). It is not recorded whose cells these are; they may come from a transplant donor. The specimen was blood, either unsorted or a sorted T cell fraction (not recorded which). The CDR3 DNA is TGTGCCAGCAGCTTGAGCCTCTATGGCGGCTACACCTTC. This encodes CASSLSLYGGYTF.